This entry lists 6 T cell receptor beta chains sequenced from one sample in a study of T-cell memory formation after mild COVID-19. Via MiXCR, TCRdb re-called the 5' RACE reads, giving one row per CDR3 protein. The sample holds fewer than 250,000 distinct CDR3 sequences, about 10% seen once. Material for sequencing was PBMCs or a T cell subset sorted from them (not recorded which). The receptors were gathered from a man aged 18 to 35 who had mild COVID-19 (a few samples of this study predate the infection). Cell type and time point are not known.

This clonotype was detected only a few times. The chain joins TRBV7-2 to TRBJ1-2, with unresolved D. With 5 bases removed from V and 4 bases from J, the gap between germline ends came to 20 bases. Per germline, CDR1 SGHTA and CDR2 FQGNSA. This CDR3 has 16 amino acids. DNA of the CDR3: TGTGCCAGCAGCCCCCCGGGCAGCGGGTTGGGCTATGGCTACACCTTC. This codes for CASSPPGSGLGYGYTF.

The J gene is TRBJ2-3, the V gene TRBV12-3 or TRBV12-4, with 8 bases aligning to TRBD1. Germline trimming cut 3 bases from V and 1 base from J; bases unmatched to any gene: 6. This CDR3 is 16 amino acids long. CDR3 loop: CASSFAQGGRTDTQYF. In nucleotides, the CDR3 is TGTGCCAGCAGTTTCGCACAGGGGGGACGCACAGATACGCAGTATTTT.

The chain has TRBV29-1 and TRBJ1-1; D is unresolved. Germline loops: CDR1 SQVTM, CDR2 ANQGSEA. The CDR3 has 10 amino acids. V shed 6 bases and J shed 5 bases, with 7 bases lying between them. The DNA of the CDR3 is TGCAGCGTCAGAAGGACTGAAGCTTTCTTT. Translation: CSVRRTEAFF.

The V gene is TRBV28, the J gene TRBJ1-6; the match to TRBD1 covers 7 bases. The CDR3 is 16 amino acids. Looked up from germline, CDR1 is MDHEN and CDR2 is SYDVKM. V was pared by 6 bases and J by 0 bases, with 5 bases of the junction left unmatched. In DNA form, the CDR3 reads TGTGCCAGCAGGGGCAGGGGGTTCTCCTATAATTCACCCCTCCACTTT. Its translation is CASRGRGFSYNSPLHF.

This clonotype occurred many times. The chain employs TRBV12-3 or TRBV12-4 and TRBJ1-2, with TRBD1 matching 10 bases. The trim removed 1 base at V and 6 bases at J, leaving 2 bases unmatched. This CDR3 is built from 14 residues. The CDR3 reads CASSLGQGADGYTF. CDR3 nucleotides: TGTGCCAGCAGTTTAGGACAGGGGGCGGATGGCTACACCTTC.

For this clonotype: A much larger clone differs from this one at a single base, so this may be a read error. The gene calls are TRBV5-1 and TRBJ1-1, with 8 nucleotides matching TRBD1. CDR3 length: 14 amino acids. The V gene's germline CDR1 is SGHRS and CDR2 YFSETQ. The J segment lost 11 bases and the V segment lost 4 bases, leaving 13 bases of the junction unmatched. The CDR3: CASSVDGTGCSAFF. DNA of the CDR3: TGCGCCAGCAGCGTGGATGGGACAGGATGTTCGGCTTTCTTT.